The text below deals with one TCR beta chain. Antigen unknown. The junction departs from the called germline gene at one end, perhaps through a read error. This entry is derived from a study of cytomegalovirus exposure and HLA in healthy donors. Study-level findings and limits: Sequencing likely generated an artifact that appeared as a cluster of highly shared sequence variants.

The PCR had 60 Vbeta and 13 Jbeta primers. TCRdb's table, derived via immunoSEQ multiplex PCR, lists solely in-frame clones and lacks some. Its table records around 140,000 clones. This CDR3 comprises 14 residues. Germline values: CDR1 SSHAT, CDR2 FNYEAQ (reference sequence). The genes are TRBV7-7 and TRBJ1-1, with D perhaps matching TRBD1 (5 bases). This TCR came from a male donor in good health and CMV-seronegative. Sample: PBMCs. In nucleotides, the CDR3 is TGTGCTAGCAGCCCAGGGCGTGGGGACACTGAAGCTTTCTTT. This encodes CASSPGRGDTEAFF.